Described below is a single TCR beta chain sequence and its context. The data are from a study of blood T cell repertoires in COVID-19. Study overall: PBMCs, B-cell-depleted T cells, or T cells were the source of the cDNA or gDNA that made up the material.

V trimming: 0 bases; J trimming: 3 bases; junction bases outside the gene matches: 3. CDR1 LNHDA and CDR2 SQIVND come from the germline V gene (reference sequence). This CDR3 contains 15 residues. Clones were read by immunoSEQ multiplex PCR, and TCRdb kept only the in-frame ones, dropping some. The repertoire has about 120,000 clones, around 87% of them found once; the top ten carry 2% to 2.5%. The receptor was isolated from a woman in her forties or fifties with acute or convalescent COVID-19. V and J are TRBV19 and TRBJ1-2; 8 nucleotides agree with TRBD1. The sequenced sample consisted of peripheral blood. CDR3 region: CASSIDPTGDYGYTF. The CDR3 bases are TGTGCCAGTAGTATAGATCCGACAGGGGACTATGGCTACACCTTC. Looking up the rest from reference TRBV19 and TRBJ1-2 gives the full variable domain: DGGITQSPKYLFRKEGQNVTLSCEQNLNHDAMYWYRQDPGQGLRLIYYSQIVNDFQKGDIAEGYSVSREKKESFPLTVTSAQKNPTAFYLCASSIDPTGDYGYTFGSGTRLTVV.